A single sample gave rise to the 13 T cell receptor beta chains below, sequenced in a study of T cells in women clearing cervical HPV infection. TCRdb's copy holds only in-frame clones and misses some; the assay was immunoSEQ multiplex PCR. The repertoire table contains under 50,000 clones. The sample consisted of blood buffy coat. These receptors came from a woman aged 18 to 75 with a cervical HPV16 infection that either progressed to CIN3+ or cleared (not recorded which).

Worth noting for this clone: From the germline J gene comes the end of the CDR3, since the read stops 3 residues before it. The gene calls are TRBV5-4 and TRBJ1-2; no definite D call. This CDR3 has 14 residues. In germline, CDR1 is SGHNT, CDR2 YYREEE (reference sequence). Trimming cost V 0 bases and J 4 bases, with 10 bases left between them. The CDR3 bases that were read are TGTGCCAGCAGCTTGGCCCTTTCGGGCTATGGC. Translated: CASSLALSGYG. In full, the CDR3 is CASSLALSGYGYTF.

With regard to this clone: The CDR3 end falls 3 residues outside the read, so it is completed with the germline J gene. This chain uses TRBV11-2 with TRBJ2-7; 9 nucleotides line up with TRBD1. The CDR3 covers 13 residues. Trimming at V came to 5 bases and at J to 4 bases, leaving 3 bases not matched to a gene. Germline assignment: CDR1 SGHAT and CDR2 FQNNGV. CDR3 DNA (partial): TGTGCCAGCAGCCGGGACAGGGCGTACGAG. Protein: CASSRDRAYE. The full CDR3 sequence reads CASSRDRAYEQYF. The complete variable domain, with remaining parts taken from reference TRBV11-2 and TRBJ2-7, reads EAGVAQSPRYKIIEKRQSVAFWCNPISGHATLYWYQQILGQGPKLLIQFQNNGVVDDSQLPKDRFSAERLKGVDSTLKIQPAKLEDSAVYLCASSRDRAYEQYFGPGTRLTVT.

Concerning this clone itself: The read stops 3 residues short of the end of the CDR3; the missing end is completed from the germline J gene. This chain joins TRBV19 and TRBJ1-1; D possibly corresponds to TRBD1 (5 bases). CDR3 length equals 13 residues. Per the germline V gene, CDR1 is LNHDA and CDR2 is SQIVND (reference sequence). V was shortened by 3 bases and J by 4 bases, with 9 bases between the two germline ends. The DNA read from the CDR3 is TGTGCCAGTAGTATCGGGGGGGGCACTGAA. It yields the protein CASSIGGGTE. The entire CDR3 protein is CASSIGGGTEAFF.

As regards this clone: The read ends 3 residues before the CDR3 terminus; that terminus is restored from the germline J gene. The rearrangement links TRBV19 to TRBJ1-2; D may be TRBD1 (6 bases). The CDR3 is 12 residues long. The germline gives CDR1 LNHDA, CDR2 SQIVND (reference sequence). The CDR3 DNA, read in part, is TGTGCCAGTAGTTACAGGGTGGATGAC. Protein sequence: CASSYRVDD. The whole CDR3 reads CASSYRVDDYTF.

Remarks on this clone: The read comes to an end 3 residues before the CDR3 does, leaving the germline J gene to fill in the end. The rearrangement uses TRBV29-1 and TRBJ2-5; a weak D match, TRBD1 (5 bases). Trimming stripped 4 bases from V and 3 bases from J, with 9 bases between. CDR3 length: 12 amino acids. Germline V gives CDR1 SQVTM, CDR2 ANQGSEA. The CDR3 loop reads CSVGPGKETQYF. Partial CDR3 DNA: TGCAGCGTTGGGCCAGGGAAAGAGACC.

Comment on this clone: Coverage ceases 3 residues before the CDR3 finishes, and the germline J gene fills in the end. This chain uses TRBV5-6 with TRBJ2-7, with D uncertain. The CDR3 sequence is 12 residues long. V dropped 3 bases and J dropped 4 bases, with 8 bases sitting between them. Germline loops: CDR1 SGHDT, CDR2 YYEEEE. CDR3 region: CASSYLQYEQYF. Incomplete CDR3 DNA: TGTGCCAGCAGCTACCTACAGTACGAG.

Remarks on this clone: Read sequence stops 3 residues before the CDR3 end, and the germline J gene provides the missing end. The chain links TRBV5-6 to TRBJ2-7; 11 nucleotides align to TRBD1. The CDR3 covers 14 residues. The ends lost 2 bases at V and 5 bases at J; junction bases unmatched: 3. CDR1 is SGHDT and CDR2 is YYEEEE in the germline V gene. CDR3 DNA, as far as it was read: TGTGCCAGCAGCTTCGGACAGGGGGCCGACGAG. It codes for CASSFGQGADE. The whole CDR3 is CASSFGQGADEQYF.

Comment on this clone: The observed sequence ends 3 residues before the CDR3 terminus, with the missing tail filled in from the germline J gene. The genes are TRBV18 and TRBJ2-3; TRBD2 aligns across 7 bases. The V and J ends lost 4 bases and 0 bases, in that order; junction bases with no gene match: 16. Germline V CDR1 and CDR2: KGHSH, LQKENI. CDR3 length: 19 residues. The CDR3 spells CASSQVGSDRRGSTDTQYF. The sequenced CDR3 bases are TGTGCCAGCTCACAAGTCGGGTCCGATAGGCGGGGGAGCACAGATACG.

Notes on this clone: Sequencing ends 3 residues short of the CDR3 end; the germline J gene provides the rest. The chain uses TRBV30 and TRBJ1-2; TRBD1 aligns across 8 bases. This CDR3 is 13 amino acids long. From germline, CDR1 is GTSNPN and CDR2 SVGIG (reference sequence). Incomplete CDR3 DNA: TGTGCCTGCTCGGACAGGGTTATAGACGAC. Its translation: CACSDRVIDD. The whole CDR3 protein reads CACSDRVIDDYTF.

On this clone itself: Sequencing ends 3 residues short of the CDR3 end; the germline J gene provides the rest. V is TRBV2 and J is TRBJ2-1; 9 positions match TRBD2. The CDR3 covers 14 residues. Germline CDR1 SNHLY, CDR2 FYNNEI. The trim removed 4 bases at V and 8 bases at J, leaving 6 bases unmatched. The CDR3 loop reads CASSATGLAYEQFF. CDR3 DNA, as far as it was read: TGTGCCAGCAGTGCAACTGGACTAGCGTATGAG.

Concerning this clone itself: Germline and junction disagree at one end, which may indicate a read error. The read ends 3 residues before the CDR3 terminus; that terminus is restored from the germline J gene. The genes are TRBV5-1 and TRBJ2-1, with TRBD2 identical over 13 bases. Germline V gene sequence: CDR1 SGHRS, CDR2 YFSETQ. The CDR3 extends over 15 amino acids. The CDR3: CASTLTSGRSDEQFF. The covered CDR3 bases are TGCGCCAGCACCTTGACTAGCGGGAGGTCGGATGAG.

As to this clone: One junction end does not reproduce the germline sequence, and a read error may be involved. The read ends 3 residues before the CDR3 terminus; that terminus is restored from the germline J gene. The chain is built from TRBV6-1 and TRBJ2-2; D is possibly TRBD1 (6 bases). The length of the CDR3 is 14 residues. Germline V lookup: CDR1 MNHNS, CDR2 SASEGT. CDR3 loop: CASSEDGAGEKLFF. Incomplete CDR3 DNA: TGTGCCAGTAGTGAAGACGGGGCAGGGGAAAAG.

In the case of this clone: The CDR3 end is not reached by the read, which stops 3 residues before it; the germline J gene fills it in. The chain combines TRBV19 with TRBJ2-1, with 9 bases matching TRBD2. The ends lost 3 bases at V and 7 bases at J; junction bases unmatched: 7. Germline-derived CDR1 and CDR2 are LNHDA and SQIVND (reference sequence). The CDR3 sequence is 15 residues long. The CDR3 bases that were read are TGTGCCAGTAGTATGGTAGCGGGAGCGGGAAATGAG. It translates to CASSMVAGAGNE. The whole CDR3 protein reads CASSMVAGAGNEQFF.